This T cell receptor beta chain is from a study of cytomegalovirus exposure and HLA in healthy donors. Notes on the study in general: It was shown in a later analysis that HLA-associated TCR beta chains were more clonally expanded than other, equally common chains. V- and J-gene trimming of TCR beta was linked (in a later analysis) to a missense DCLRE1C variant. The authors excluded some V segments, including TRBV6-2 and TRBV6-3, as indistinguishable.

PCR primers comprised 60 Vbeta and 13 Jbeta primers. Assay: immunoSEQ multiplex PCR; the TCRdb copy retains only in-frame clones and omits some. This sample has 90,000 to 110,000 clones, with roughly 15% found just once. CDR3 length: 14 amino acids. The germline V gene has CDR1 ENHRY and CDR2 SYGVKD. V dropped 4 bases and J dropped 0 bases, with 7 bases sitting between them. Notes on this clone: Its antigen is as yet unknown.

This sequence joins TRBV10-3 and TRBJ1-3; D call uncertain. The sequencing input was PBMCs. This sequence was found in a female donor in good health and CMV-seronegative. The DNA of the CDR3 is TGTGCCATCAGTGGCGGAGACTCTGGAAACACCATATATTTT. Its protein is CAISGGDSGNTIYF.